One and the same sample provided the 21 T cell receptor beta chains below, sequenced in a study of shared clonotypes between healthy human individuals. The data were produced by immunoSEQ multiplex PCR, yet TCRdb's version contains in-frame clones alone and is incomplete. Here the sample spans some 2,000,000 clones, about 95% being singletons. Naivety among CD8 cells was defined by CD45RO negativity and positive CCR7 selection, thereby excluding terminally differentiated effector memory CD45RA+ cells. Sequencing input: naive CD8+ T cells sorted from blood. The receptors stem from a man in his late teens or twenties in good health.

The rearrangement uses TRBV7-6 and TRBJ1-2; tentative D call: TRBD1 (6 bases). V gave up 0 bases and J gave up 4 bases, with 15 bases separating them. The length of the CDR3 is 16 residues. Per the germline V gene, CDR1 is SGHVS and CDR2 is FNYEAQ. CDR3 protein: CASSLARGGAFYGYTF. As DNA, the CDR3 is TGTGCCAGCAGCTTAGCGAGGGGGGGCGCTTTCTATGGCTACACCTTC.

The chain links TRBV27 to TRBJ2-5; D is unresolved. Trimming left V 6 bases short and J 4 bases short, with 15 bases between. CDR1 is MNHEY and CDR2 is SMNVEV in the germline V gene (reference sequence). This CDR3 contains 14 residues. For the CDR3, the DNA is TGTGCCAGCAGCAACCTTCCCTTCCCAGAGACCCAGTACTTC. It translates to CASSNLPFPETQYF.

About this clone: The same CDR3 arises from other DNA sequences in this sample as well. The chain employs TRBV7-9 and TRBJ2-7, with 8 bases lining up with TRBD1. Germline V CDR1 and CDR2: SEHNR, FQNEAQ (reference sequence). The CDR3 consists of 12 residues. With 5 bases clipped from V and 3 bases from J, the junction kept 0 bases outside the gene matches. CDR3 loop: CASSGQGYEQYF. DNA for the CDR3: TGTGCCAGCAGCGGACAGGGCTACGAGCAGTACTTC.

The chain couples TRBV13 to TRBJ2-1; the match to TRBD2 covers 9 bases. With V trimmed by 5 bases and J by 9 bases, 8 bases remained unmatched. The CDR3 is 14 residues long. Germline assignment: CDR1 PRHDT and CDR2 FYEKMQ (reference sequence). This chain's CDR3 is CASSLSEAGGEQFF. The CDR3 DNA reads as TGTGCCAGCAGCCTTTCGGAAGCGGGAGGTGAGCAGTTCTTC.

The rearrangement links TRBV19 to TRBJ2-7, with unresolved D. This CDR3 has 14 residues. CDR1 is LNHDA and CDR2 is SQIVND in the germline V gene (reference sequence). The V end lost 8 bases, the J end lost 2 bases, and 16 bases lay between the germline ends. DNA of the CDR3: TGTGCCAGTTCCCCAAGTTTTGGGACCTACGAGCAGTACTTC. Its translation: CASSPSFGTYEQYF. Together with reference TRBV19 and TRBJ2-7, the CDR3 gives the full variable domain: DGGITQSPKYLFRKEGQNVTLSCEQNLNHDAMYWYRQDPGQGLRLIYYSQIVNDFQKGDIAEGYSVSREKKESFPLTVTSAQKNPTAFYLCASSPSFGTYEQYFGPGTRLTVT.

In the case of this clone: Other DNA sequences within the sample encode an identical CDR3. The chain uses TRBV7-2 and TRBJ2-7; D remains unclear. This CDR3 comprises 14 residues. Germline V gives CDR1 SGHTA, CDR2 FQGNSA. V was clipped by 0 bases and J by 0 bases, with 6 bases between them. Written as DNA, the CDR3 is TGTGCCAGCAGCTTAGCGGGGTTCTCCTACGAGCAGTACTTC. Translated, it gives CASSLAGFSYEQYF.

The chain carries TRBV27 and TRBJ2-7; D tentatively reads TRBD1 or TRBD2 (5 bases each). The CDR3 sequence is 16 residues long. Trimming stripped 5 bases from V and 3 bases from J, with 20 bases between. Germline loops: CDR1 MNHEY, CDR2 SMNVEV (reference sequence). CDR3: CASSPSTGARLYEQYF. The CDR3 DNA follows: TGTGCCAGCAGTCCCTCGACCGGGGCGCGCCTCTACGAGCAGTACTTC.

This clone appeared a single time. CDR3 DNA: TGTGCCAGCAGTGAAAACAGCCCAGCCTGGGTAGGTAATGAGCAGTTCTTC. Translating it yields CASSENSPAWVGNEQFF. The rearrangement joins TRBV6-1 to TRBJ2-1; D remains unclear. CDR3 size: 17 residues. CDR1 is MNHNS, CDR2 SASEGT, per germline. V was trimmed by 2 bases and J by 7 bases, leaving 21 bases between them.

This chain joins TRBV9 and TRBJ1-6; D unresolved. The germline V and J ends were trimmed by 4 bases and 8 bases, with 13 bases remaining between them. This CDR3 spans 14 amino acids. CDR1 SGDLS and CDR2 YYNGEE come from the germline V gene. In nucleotides, the CDR3 is TGTGCCAGCAGCTCGGGTGGGTCGGATTCACCCCTCCACTTT. As protein: CASSSGGSDSPLHF.

This clone was seen a single time. The CDR3 DNA reads as TGTGCCAGCAGTTTAAGAGGGGTGAACCAAAGGAATGAAAAACTGTTTTTT. Encoded protein: CASSLRGVNQRNEKLFF. V gene TRBV27 combines with J gene TRBJ1-4, with D perhaps matching TRBD1 (5 bases). Deletions cut 2 bases from V and 5 bases from J, with 18 bases between. The length of the CDR3 is 17 residues. Germline CDR1 reads MNHEY; CDR2 reads SMNVEV (reference sequence). Based on the CDR3 plus reference TRBV27 and TRBJ1-4, the full variable domain is EAQVTQNPRYLITVTGKKLTVTCSQNMNHEYMSWYRQDPGLGLRQIYYSMNVEVTDKGDVPEGYKVSRKEKRNFPLILESPSPNQTSLYFCASSLRGVNQRNEKLFFGSGTQLSVL.

The chain joins TRBV6-6 to TRBJ2-5; no firm D call. Germline V lookup: CDR1 MNHNY, CDR2 SVGAGI (reference sequence). The CDR3 runs 14 residues. The V and J ends lost 5 bases and 2 bases respectively, with 12 bases between them. CDR3: CASSDIDLQETQYF. Written as DNA, the CDR3 is TGTGCCAGCAGTGATATCGATTTACAAGAGACCCAGTACTTC.

The genes are TRBV5-4 and TRBJ1-1; no definite D call. The ends were cut back, 0 bases at V and 3 bases at J, with 6 bases in the middle. Per the germline V gene, CDR1 is SGHNT and CDR2 is YYREEE (reference sequence). The CDR3 has 13 residues. CDR3 sequence: CASSLEVHTEAFF. The DNA for the CDR3 is TGTGCCAGCAGCTTGGAAGTCCACACTGAAGCTTTCTTT.

The chain recombines TRBV5-6 with TRBJ1-4; 8 positions match TRBD1. This CDR3 is built from 15 residues. The V segment lost 5 bases and the J segment 5 bases; nucleotides outside the gene matches: 8. The germline CDR1 and CDR2 sequences are SGHDT and YYEEEE. The CDR3 DNA sequence: TGTGCCAGCAGTTCCCCGGGACAGGCCAATGAAAAACTGTTTTTT. Translating gives CASSSPGQANEKLFF.

This chain uses TRBV5-6 with TRBJ2-7; D may match TRBD1 or TRBD2 (7 bases each). The CDR3 is 15 residues long. V was pared by 4 bases and J by 3 bases, with 17 bases between. The germline V gene has CDR1 SGHDT and CDR2 YYEEEE. Written as DNA, the CDR3 is TGTGCCAGCAGCCCAGGGGGGGGGCTGTACTACGAGCAGTACTTC. Residues: CASSPGGGLYYEQYF.

A word on this clone: Other DNA sequences in this sample translate to the same CDR3. V usage is TRBV9 and J usage is TRBJ2-7; D unclear. The germline V and J ends were trimmed by 0 bases and 0 bases, with 10 bases remaining between them. Germline lookup yields CDR1 SGDLS and CDR2 YYNGEE. This CDR3 spans 15 amino acids. CDR3 amino acids: CASSVGVSSSYEQYF. Written as DNA, the CDR3 is TGTGCCAGCAGCGTAGGGGTATCCAGCTCCTACGAGCAGTACTTC.

The CDR3 coding sequence is TGCGCCAGCAGTGAAGGGACTTCCCAAGGCGATGAGCAGTTCTTC. Translation: CASSEGTSQGDEQFF. The chain couples TRBV10-2 to TRBJ2-1; perhaps TRBD2 as D (6 bases). Germline assignment: CDR1 WSHSY and CDR2 SAAADI. There are 15 residues in the CDR3. Trimming pared 3 bases from V and 8 bases from J, leaving 17 bases between.

V gene TRBV6-6 combines with J gene TRBJ2-7, with TRBD1 as a possible D gene (6 bases). This CDR3 region has 16 residues. Trimming cost V 1 base and J 2 bases, with 15 bases left between them. Per the germline V gene, CDR1 is MNHNY and CDR2 is SVGAGI (reference sequence). DNA for the CDR3: TGTGCCAGCAGTTACTTAATAGGGGGTGGGACCTACGAGCAGTACTTC. Its translation: CASSYLIGGGTYEQYF.

The chain is built from TRBV2 and TRBJ2-2; 7 bases align to TRBD1. Trimming cost V 0 bases and J 2 bases; bases outside gene matches: 6. Germline V CDR1 and CDR2: SNHLY, FYNNEI. The CDR3 contains 17 residues. CDR3 in DNA: TGTGCCAGCAGTGAAGCACCGGGACAGATAAACACCGGGGAGCTGTTTTTT. This sequence encodes CASSEAPGQINTGELFF.

For this clone: Possible read error: a much larger clone is one base away. This sample also contains other DNA sequences that code for the same CDR3. The V call is TRBV13, the J call TRBJ2-7; D gene uncertain. The CDR3 consists of 11 residues. The germline V gene encodes CDR1 PRHDT and CDR2 FYEKMQ (reference sequence). V was shortened by 3 bases and J by 4 bases, with 4 bases between the two germline ends. This chain's CDR3 is CASSLAYEQYF. The CDR3 region has the DNA TGTGCCAGCAGCTTGGCGTACGAGCAGTACTTC.

This sequence joins TRBV5-1 and TRBJ2-1; 8 bases match TRBD1. There are 15 residues in the CDR3. Germline CDR1 and CDR2: SGHRS and YFSETQ. J was trimmed by 7 bases and V by 0 bases; bases with no gene match: 6. The CDR3 here is CASSLAGTGQNEQFF. DNA for the CDR3: TGCGCCAGCAGCTTGGCCGGGACAGGACAGAATGAGCAGTTCTTC.

Comments on this clone: A junction boundary mismatches the germline segment, possibly from a read error. The chain couples TRBV9 to TRBJ2-2; D is perhaps TRBD1 or TRBD2 (5 bases each). The CDR3 has 18 amino acids. The germline V gene encodes CDR1 SGDLS and CDR2 YYNGEE. The CDR3 here is CASSVGPGTPAHTGELFF. In nucleotides, the CDR3 is TGTGCCAGCAGCGTAGGCCCCGGGACCCCGGCGCACACGGGGGAGCTGTTTTTT.